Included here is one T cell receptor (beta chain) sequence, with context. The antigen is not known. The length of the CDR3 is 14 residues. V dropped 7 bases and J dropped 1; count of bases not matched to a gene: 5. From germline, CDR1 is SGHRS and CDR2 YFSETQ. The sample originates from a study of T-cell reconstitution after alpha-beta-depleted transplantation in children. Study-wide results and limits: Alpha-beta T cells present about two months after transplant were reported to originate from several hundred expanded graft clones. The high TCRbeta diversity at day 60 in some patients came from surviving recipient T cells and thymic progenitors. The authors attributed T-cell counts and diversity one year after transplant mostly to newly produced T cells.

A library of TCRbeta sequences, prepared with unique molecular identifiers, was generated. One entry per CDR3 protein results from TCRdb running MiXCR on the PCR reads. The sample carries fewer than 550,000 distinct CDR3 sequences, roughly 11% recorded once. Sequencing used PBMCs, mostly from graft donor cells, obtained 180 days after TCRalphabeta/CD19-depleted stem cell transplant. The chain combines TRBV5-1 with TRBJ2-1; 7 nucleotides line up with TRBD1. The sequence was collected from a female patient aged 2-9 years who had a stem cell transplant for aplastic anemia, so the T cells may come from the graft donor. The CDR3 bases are TGCGCCAGCGCGTTGGGACAGTCCTACAATGAGCAGTTCTTC. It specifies CASALGQSYNEQFF.